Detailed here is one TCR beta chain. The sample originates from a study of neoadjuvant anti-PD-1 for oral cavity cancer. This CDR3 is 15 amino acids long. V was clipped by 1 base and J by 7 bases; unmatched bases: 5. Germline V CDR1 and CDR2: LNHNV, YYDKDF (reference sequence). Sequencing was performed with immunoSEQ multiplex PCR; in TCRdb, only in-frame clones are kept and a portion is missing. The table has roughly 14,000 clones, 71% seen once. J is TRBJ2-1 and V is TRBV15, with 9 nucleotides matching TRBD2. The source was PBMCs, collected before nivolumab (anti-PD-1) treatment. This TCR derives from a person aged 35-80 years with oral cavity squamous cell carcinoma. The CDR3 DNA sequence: TGTGCCACCAGCAGAGTGACTAGCGGTTCGAATGAGCAGTTCTTC. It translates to CATSRVTSGSNEQFF. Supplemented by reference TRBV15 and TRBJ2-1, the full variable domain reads DAMVIQNPRYQVTQFGKPVTLSCSQTLNHNVMYWYQQKSSQAPKLLFHYYDKDFNNEADTPDNFQSRRPNTSFCFLDIRSPGLGDTAMYLCATSRVTSGSNEQFFGPGTRLTVL.